These 6 T cell receptor beta chains were all obtained from the same sample, sequenced in a study of CD8 T cells in ankylosing spondylitis. These receptors lack a known antigen. Each CDR3 protein gets one entry after TCRdb re-called the 5' RACE reads with MiXCR. The sample has 300,000 to 400,000 distinct CDR3 sequences, around 24% seen once. Notes on the study in general: Among TCR beta sequences, a motif of fewer than 10 highly homologous variants appeared characteristic of ankylosing spondylitis blood.

Sample: blood, either unsorted or a sorted T cell fraction (not recorded which). The receptors here all came from a male donor with ankylosing spondylitis.

The CDR3 DNA is TGTGCCAGCAGTTCCGCTGATTTGGGGTTTAACTATGGCTACACCTTC. Protein sequence: CASSSADLGFNYGYTF. This sequence joins TRBV25-1 and TRBJ1-2; unclear D gene. V was clipped by 5 bases and J by 1 base, with 17 bases between them. This CDR3 contains 16 residues. Per the germline V gene, CDR1 is MGHDK and CDR2 is SYGVNS.

This clonotype has a count of ten or more. V usage is TRBV5-1 and J usage is TRBJ2-3, with D uncertain. Trimming took 1 base from V and 0 from J, leaving 9 bases between them. The length of the CDR3 is 15 residues. CDR1 is SGHRS, CDR2 YFSETQ, per germline. DNA of the CDR3: TGCGCCAGCAGCTTGAGCGACGCTAGCACAGATACGCAGTATTTT. It is translated as CASSLSDASTDTQYF.

This clonotype appeared a few times. The V call is TRBV20-1, the J call TRBJ2-7, with D perhaps matching TRBD1 (6 bases). Germline V gene data show CDR1 as DFQATT and CDR2 as SNEGSKA (reference sequence). This CDR3 spans 13 amino acids. The ends were cut back, 5 bases at V and 6 bases at J, with 17 bases in the middle. DNA for the CDR3: TGCAGTGCTTTACACCCCCGGGACACCGAGCAGTACTTC. Translating it yields CSALHPRDTEQYF.

The sample holds many counts of this clonotype. V usage is TRBV29-1 and J usage is TRBJ1-1; the match to TRBD1 covers 7 bases. The germline V gene encodes CDR1 SQVTM and CDR2 ANQGSEA. J gave up 10 bases and V 3 bases, and 8 bases lay outside the gene matches. The CDR3 has 12 residues. The CDR3 sequence: CSVDPTGWAAFF. The CDR3 DNA is TGCAGCGTTGACCCGACAGGGTGGGCAGCTTTCTTT.

V and J are TRBV18 and TRBJ2-7; tentatively, D is TRBD1 (5 bases). Trimming took off 2 bases at V and 5 bases at J, with 13 bases between the two ends. The CDR3 spans 14 residues. Germline V gene lookup returns CDR1 KGHSH and CDR2 LQKENI. Here the CDR3 reads CASSPSTAFDEQYF. The CDR3, as DNA: TGTGCCAGCTCACCATCGACAGCATTCGACGAGCAGTACTTC. Full variable domain (rest looked up from reference TRBV18 and TRBJ2-7): NAGVMQNPRHLVRRRGQEARLRCSPMKGHSHVYWYRQLPEEGLKFMVYLQKENIIDESGMPKERFSAEFPKEGPSILRIQQVVRGDSAAYFCASSPSTAFDEQYFGPGTRLTVT.

The chain links TRBV7-6 to TRBJ2-7; D gene ambiguous. V was shortened by 2 bases and J by 5 bases, with 10 bases between the two germline ends. The CDR3 has 13 amino acids. Germline loops: CDR1 SGHVS, CDR2 FNYEAQ. The CDR3 nucleotides read TGTGCCAGCAGCTTAACGGGTGGTCACGAGCAGTACTTC. Translating gives CASSLTGGHEQYF.